This TCR beta chain is drawn from a study of blood T cell repertoires in COVID-19. Across the whole study: Researchers got acute and convalescent COVID-19 samples from the United States, Italy and Spain. Sources were T cells, B-cell-depleted T cells, or PBMCs; the material itself was cDNA or gDNA.

This CDR3 spans 15 amino acids. V dropped 4 bases and J dropped 0; count of bases not matched to a gene: 4. Germline V gene sequence: CDR1 SGDLS, CDR2 YYNGEE. In the original analysis: Estimates of nucleated cell counts were drawn from the amplification of reference gene primers. Repertoires were generated with immunoSEQ multiplex PCR, while TCRdb's copy carries only in-frame clones and drops some. Clone size and V and J calls were adopted from that table, with D and trimming inferred from the DNA. The sample comprises 30,000 to 45,000 clones, 60% to 85% of which are singletons, and roughly 2% rests with the top ten.

The sequence was collected from a man aged 60-69 years with active COVID-19. Sequencing was performed on peripheral blood. The chain recombines TRBV9 with TRBJ2-1; 7 positions match TRBD2. Here the CDR3 reads CASSTGTISYNEQFF. The CDR3 coding sequence is TGTGCCAGCAGCACCGGGACTATCTCCTACAATGAGCAGTTCTTC.